This T cell receptor beta chain originates from a study of blood T cell repertoires in COVID-19. Enrollees, roughly 18 to 89 years old, lived in about two dozen US areas. Grouping used clinical history reported by participants in a survey and questionnaire. V was trimmed by 0 bases and J by 7 bases, leaving 16 bases between them. Germline V gene data show CDR1 as LGHNA and CDR2 as YSLEER. This CDR3 has 16 residues. Measured with immunoSEQ multiplex PCR; TCRdb has only the in-frame clones, and not every one. The data contain around 260,000 clones, about 88% of them singletons. The specimen sequenced was PBMCs or T cells enriched from blood (not recorded which). The chain employs TRBV4-3 and TRBJ2-1; a possible D gene is TRBD2 (6 bases). The receptor comes from a man aged 25-45 years with acute COVID-19. The chain's CDR3 is CASSQDTPGEQNEQFF. Written as DNA, the CDR3 is TGCGCCAGCAGCCAAGATACCCCGGGAGAACAGAATGAGCAGTTCTTC.